This T cell receptor beta chain was obtained from a study of blood T cell repertoires in COVID-19. In the study overall: There were acute and convalescent COVID-19 samples, and they came from the United States, Italy and Spain. PBMCs, B-cell-depleted T cells, or T cells provided the cDNA or gDNA that made up the material.

Original processing methods: Amplifying reference gene primers gave estimates of nucleated cell counts. Assay used: immunoSEQ multiplex PCR; TCRdb lists only in-frame clones, some missing. For V, J and clone size, that table is used; D and trimming come from the DNA. The top ten hold over 10% of the sample, which has roughly 70,000 clones, 91% seen once. CDR1 MDHEN and CDR2 SYDVKM come from the germline V gene. The V end lost 3 bases, the J end lost 0 bases, and 14 bases lay between the germline ends. This CDR3 is 16 amino acids long. The TCR sequence derives from a human donor with active COVID-19. The donor label of this sample is uncertain. V usage is TRBV28 and J usage is TRBJ1-2; the D gene is possibly TRBD1 (6 bases). The sequencing input was peripheral blood. The DNA for the CDR3 is TGTGCCAGCAGTTTGGGGGGGGCGCAGACTAACTATGGCTACACCTTC. Its protein is CASSLGGAQTNYGYTF.